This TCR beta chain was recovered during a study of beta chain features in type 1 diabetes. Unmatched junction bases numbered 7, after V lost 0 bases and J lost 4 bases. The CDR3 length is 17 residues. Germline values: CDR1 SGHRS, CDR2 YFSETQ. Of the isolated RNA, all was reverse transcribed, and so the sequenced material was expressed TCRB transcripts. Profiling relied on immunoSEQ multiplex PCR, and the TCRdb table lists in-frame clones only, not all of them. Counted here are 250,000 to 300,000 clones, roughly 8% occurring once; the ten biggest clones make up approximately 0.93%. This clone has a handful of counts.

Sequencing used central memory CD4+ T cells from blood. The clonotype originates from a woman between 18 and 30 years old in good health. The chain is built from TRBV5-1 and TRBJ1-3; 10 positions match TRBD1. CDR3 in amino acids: CASSLDPGTGVGNTIYF. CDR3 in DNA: TGCGCCAGCAGCTTGGACCCCGGGACAGGGGTAGGAAACACCATATATTTT.